This T cell receptor (beta chain) was obtained from a study of blood T cell repertoires in COVID-19. In the study overall: There were acute and convalescent COVID-19 samples, and they came from the United States, Italy and Spain.

This clone was counted a single time. The CDR3 totals 14 residues. The ends were cut back, 3 bases at V and 0 bases at J, with 7 bases in the middle. Germline lookup yields CDR1 SNHLY and CDR2 FYNNEI. The repertoire was sequenced with immunoSEQ multiplex PCR; TCRdb's copy has only in-frame clones and lacks some. The table lists approximately 26,000 clones, 90% of them singletons. The V call is TRBV2, the J call TRBJ2-3; TRBD2 might be the D (5 bases). The receptor comes from a woman in her sixties with active COVID-19. Material: peripheral blood. CDR3 region: CASSERTSTDTQYF. The CDR3 DNA follows: TGTGCCAGCAGTGAGAGGACTAGCACAGATACGCAGTATTTT.